The text below deals with one T cell receptor beta chain. Its target is unknown. V shed 4 bases and J 4 bases; nucleotides not matched to a gene: 11. This CDR3 has 15 residues. CDR1 is GTSNPN, CDR2 SVGIG, per germline (reference sequence). This sample was taken from a study of vaccination and CD4 T cells after COVID-19. Treatment reported: roughly nine-day PBMC culture with coronavirus spike peptide pools or control peptides (ViraFEST assay). In the ViraFEST assay, peptide-pool expansion preceded TCR sequencing of expanded clonotypes. Cells received half-medium changes with fresh IL-2 medium on days 3 and 7. Cultured CD4+ T-cell DNA underwent Oncomine TCR Beta short-read sequencing. TCRdb re-called the PCR reads through MiXCR, storing one row per CDR3 protein. This table has some 15,000 distinct CDR3 sequences, around a third appearing once.

This TCR was sampled from a human donor who received a COVID-19 vaccine. Sequencing was performed on CD4+ T cells from blood, cultured in vitro, taken before SARS-CoV-2 vaccination. The genes are TRBV30 and TRBJ2-3; TRBD2 agrees at 7 bases. DNA of the CDR3: TGTGCCTGGAATCAGCCGCGGGGGTGGTCAGATACGCAGTATTTT. This gives the protein CAWNQPRGWSDTQYF.